This T cell receptor beta chain is drawn from a study of PD-1 blockade in classical Hodgkin lymphoma. Whole-study results and caveats: Significant TCR diversity gains by C4D1 occurred in CD4+ but not CD8+ cells. Partial responders and progressors had significantly lower baseline TCR diversity.

Points on this clone: Its matching antigen is unknown.

Sequenced by immunoSEQ multiplex PCR; TCRdb stores in-frame clones only, minus some. Here the sample spans some 63,000 clones, about 92% being singletons. Per the germline V gene, CDR1 is SGHTA and CDR2 is FQGTGA. The CDR3 runs 14 residues. V was clipped by 5 bases and J by 1 base, with 10 bases between them. Every patient had relapsed following autologous stem cell transplantation, and cohorts differed in brentuximab vedotin exposure. The V and J genes are TRBV7-3 and TRBJ2-3, with D possibly TRBD1 on 6 matching bases. The material was peripheral blood mononuclear cells (PBMCs), obtained at baseline. The source is a human donor with classical Hodgkin lymphoma. The CDR3 sequence: CASSLRQGTDTQYF. CDR3 coding DNA: TGTGCCAGCAGCCTCCGACAGGGCACAGATACGCAGTATTTT.